The T cell receptor beta chain described here comes from a study of cytomegalovirus exposure and HLA in healthy donors. The CDR3 covers 15 residues. V lost 0 bases and J 5 bases, leaving 11 bases between the germline ends. Germline V gene data show CDR1 as KGHSH and CDR2 as LQKENI. About this clone itself: What it recognizes is unknown.

The PCR was carried out with 60 Vbeta primers and 13 Jbeta primers. Original processing methods: Approximately 11 million of 65 million to 95 million unique TCR beta chains were shared, per a later count. Data came from immunoSEQ multiplex PCR; TCRdb stores just in-frame clones and leaves some out. The DNA gave D and trimming, while V, J and clone size come from that table. The table for this sample gives approximately 120,000 clones. The study's findings and limits: A missense variant in DCLRE1C was later tied to TCR beta V- and J-gene trimming.

This receptor was obtained from a middle-aged man in good health and CMV-seronegative. V and J are TRBV18 and TRBJ2-1, with D perhaps matching TRBD2 (6 bases). Sequencing was carried out using PBMCs. CDR3 DNA sequence: TGTGCCAGCTCACCACCGAGACCGGGGGACAATGAGCAGTTCTTC. Translated, it gives CASSPPRPGDNEQFF.